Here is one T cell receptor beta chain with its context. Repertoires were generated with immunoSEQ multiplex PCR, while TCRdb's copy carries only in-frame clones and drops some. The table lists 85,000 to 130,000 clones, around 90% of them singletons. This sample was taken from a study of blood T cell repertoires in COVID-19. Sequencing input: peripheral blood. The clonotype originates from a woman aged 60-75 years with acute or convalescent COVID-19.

This CDR3 is CASSLTSGSYNEQFF. The CDR3 bases are TGTGCCAGCAGTTTGACTAGCGGCTCCTACAATGAGCAGTTCTTC. This rearrangement joins TRBV6-4 to TRBJ2-1; TRBD2 matches at 9 bases. The J segment lost 0 bases and the V segment lost 5 bases, leaving 2 bases of the junction unmatched. The CDR3 sequence is 15 residues long. Germline-derived CDR1 and CDR2 are MRHNA and SNTAGT.